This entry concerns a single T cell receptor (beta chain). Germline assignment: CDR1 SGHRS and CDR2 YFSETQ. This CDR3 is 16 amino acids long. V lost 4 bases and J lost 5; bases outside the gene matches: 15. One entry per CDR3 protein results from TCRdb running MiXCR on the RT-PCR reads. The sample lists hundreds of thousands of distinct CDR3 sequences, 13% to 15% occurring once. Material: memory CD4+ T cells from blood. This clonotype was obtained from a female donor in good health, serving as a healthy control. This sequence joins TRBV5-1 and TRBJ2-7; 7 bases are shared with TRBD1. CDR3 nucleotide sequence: TGCGCCAGCAGCCTATCAACAGGGGCCGTCGACCACGAGCAGTACTTC. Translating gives CASSLSTGAVDHEQYF. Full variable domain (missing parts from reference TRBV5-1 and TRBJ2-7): KAGVTQTPRYLIKTRGQQVTLSCSPISGHRSVSWYQQTPGQGLQFLFEYFSETQRNKGNFPGRFSGRQFSNSRSEMNVSTLELGDSALYLCASSLSTGAVDHEQYFGPGTRLTVT.